These 19 T cell receptor beta chains share one sample of origin, sequenced in a study of blood T cell repertoires in COVID-19. Sequencing used immunoSEQ multiplex PCR; TCRdb keeps in-frame clones, though not all of them. The sample has approximately 250,000 clones; roughly 88% are singletons. The sample taken for sequencing was peripheral blood. These receptor sequences come from a woman of 80 years or more with COVID-19, enrolled during active disease.

The rearrangement uses TRBV4-1 and TRBJ2-2; the match to TRBD1 covers 7 bases. This CDR3 has 16 residues. Germline CDR1 and CDR2: MGHRA and YSYEKL. Unmatched junction bases numbered 1, after V lost 0 bases and J lost 0 bases. CDR3: CASSQEGQSNTGELFF. CDR3 bases: TGCGCCAGCAGCCAAGAGGGACAGTCGAACACCGGGGAGCTGTTTTTT.

This chain joins TRBV7-6 and TRBJ1-4, with a weak D call TRBD1 (5 bases). The CDR3 length is 15 residues. V was shortened by 5 bases and J by 8 bases, with 18 bases between the two germline ends. Germline CDR1 and CDR2: SGHVS and FNYEAQ. CDR3 in DNA: TGTGCCAGCAGCCCCGGGAGGGGATGGAGGGAAAAACTGTTTTTT. The encoded protein is CASSPGRGWREKLFF.

The CDR3 spells CASSPSGTGTSGELFF. The DNA of the CDR3 is TGTGCCAGCTCACCGTCCGGGACAGGTACTTCCGGGGAGCTGTTTTTT. The J gene is TRBJ2-2, the V gene TRBV18, with 8 nucleotides matching TRBD1. Germline CDR1 is KGHSH and CDR2 is LQKENI. CDR3 length: 16 amino acids. V shed 3 bases and J 6 bases; nucleotides not matched to a gene: 9.

The genes are TRBV19 and TRBJ2-7; TRBD1 aligns across 8 bases. Germline V lookup: CDR1 LNHDA, CDR2 SQIVND (reference sequence). The V and J ends lost 9 bases and 3 bases, in that order; junction bases with no gene match: 7. This CDR3 is built from 13 residues. The CDR3 DNA is TGTGCCAGCCAAGGACAGGGAGGCTACGAGCAGTACTTC. Protein: CASQGQGGYEQYF.

This sequence joins TRBV12-3 or TRBV12-4 and TRBJ1-1; D not certain. V was trimmed by 4 bases and J by 0 bases, leaving 6 bases between them. The length of the CDR3 is 13 residues. Written as DNA, the CDR3 is TGTGCCAGCAGTTCCACAGTGAACACTGAAGCTTTCTTT. This gives the protein CASSSTVNTEAFF.

This chain connects TRBV15 to TRBJ2-5; weak D call: TRBD2 (6 bases). The germline CDR1 and CDR2 sequences are LNHNV and YYDKDF (reference sequence). V lost 0 bases and J lost 2, with 10 bases in between. The CDR3 has 15 amino acids. The chain's CDR3 is CATSRDIGGQETQYF. The CDR3 coding sequence is TGTGCCACCAGCAGAGATATTGGGGGGCAAGAGACCCAGTACTTC.

This chain uses TRBV2 with TRBJ1-6; a weak D match, TRBD1 (5 bases). The CDR3 loop spans 15 amino acids. Trimming took 5 bases from V and 10 from J, leaving 18 bases between them. Germline CDR1 SNHLY, CDR2 FYNNEI. In DNA, the CDR3 is TGTGCCAGCAGTCTCAGGGCAGGGCTGGGATCACCCCTCCACTTT. It encodes CASSLRAGLGSPLHF.

The chain is built from TRBV27 and TRBJ2-7; D call uncertain. Germline V lookup: CDR1 MNHEY, CDR2 SMNVEV (reference sequence). This CDR3 is built from 14 residues. V shed 7 bases and J shed 3 bases, with 16 bases lying between them. In DNA form, the CDR3 reads TGTGCCAGCAAAAGAACCCCAGGCGTCTACGAGCAGTACGTC. Translation gives CASKRTPGVYEQYV.

V gene TRBV3-1 (or the pseudogene TRBV3-2) combines with J gene TRBJ2-2; 7 nucleotides match TRBD2. The CDR3 is made up of 15 amino acids. CDR1 and CDR2 (germline): LGHDT, YNNKEL (reference sequence). With V trimmed by 6 bases and J by 2 bases, 6 bases remained unmatched. The CDR3 spells CASRLWDYNTGELFF. DNA of the CDR3: TGTGCCAGCAGGCTGTGGGACTATAACACCGGGGAGCTGTTTTTT.

V usage is TRBV28 and J usage is TRBJ1-4, with 8 nucleotides matching TRBD1. V shed 6 bases, J shed 2 bases, and the junction held 5 bases outside the gene matches. The CDR3 has 15 residues. Germline V gene lookup returns CDR1 MDHEN and CDR2 SYDVKM. The CDR3 spells CASRPGGPTNEKLFF. CDR3 sequence (DNA): TGTGCCAGCAGACCAGGGGGCCCTACTAATGAAAAACTGTTTTTT.

To note about this clone: Other DNA sequences in the sample encode the same CDR3. The chain is built from TRBV5-1 and TRBJ1-4, with D uncertain. CDR1 and CDR2 from the germline V gene are SGHRS and YFSETQ. The CDR3 is 14 amino acids. V was cut by 0 bases and J by 11 bases, with 14 bases left in between. The CDR3 reads CASSLATGGEKLFF. DNA for the CDR3: TGCGCCAGCAGCTTGGCCACTGGTGGAGAGAAACTGTTTTTT. The full variable domain, rest sourced from reference TRBV5-1 and TRBJ1-4, is KAGVTQTPRYLIKTRGQQVTLSCSPISGHRSVSWYQQTPGQGLQFLFEYFSETQRNKGNFPGRFSGRQFSNSRSEMNVSTLELGDSALYLCASSLATGGEKLFFGSGTQLSVL.

The chain is built from TRBV6-1 and TRBJ1-6; 8 positions agree with TRBD1. This CDR3 is 14 amino acids long. The germline V gene has CDR1 MNHNS and CDR2 SASEGT. V lost 3 bases and J lost 10; bases outside the gene matches: 5. This CDR3 is CASSDRTGFSPLHF. CDR3 bases: TGTGCCAGCAGTGACCGGACAGGGTTCTCACCCCTCCACTTT.

The rearrangement joins TRBV5-1 to TRBJ2-4, with a tentative D call TRBD1 (6 bases). The CDR3 is 18 amino acids. Germline V gene sequence: CDR1 SGHRS, CDR2 YFSETQ. Between the trimmed V and J ends, which lost 4 bases and 1 base, there was a span of 21 bases. The CDR3 loop reads CASSPGTPTLWAKNIQYF. CDR3 sequence (DNA): TGCGCCAGCAGCCCCGGGACACCAACACTGTGGGCCAAAAACATTCAGTACTTC.

Only a few counts were recorded for this clone. Here the CDR3 reads CASSQEPRGELFF. CDR3 nucleotides: TGTGCCAGCAGCCAAGAGCCTCGGGGGGAGCTGTTTTTT. The chain has TRBV3-1 (or the pseudogene TRBV3-2) and TRBJ2-2; D is unresolved. Germline assignment: CDR1 LGHDT and CDR2 YNNKEL (reference sequence). The CDR3 loop spans 13 amino acids. The V end was cut by 0 bases, the J end by 8 bases, with 7 bases between.

This chain links TRBV6-5 with TRBJ1-4, with D possibly TRBD1 on 6 matching bases. Germline V CDR1 and CDR2: MNHEY, SVGAGI. CDR3 length: 14 amino acids. The V and J ends lost 5 bases and 0 bases respectively, with 7 bases between them. In DNA form, the CDR3 reads TGTGCCAGCAGTCGACAGGCAACTAATGAAAAACTGTTTTTT. Encoded protein: CASSRQATNEKLFF.

This clone has only a few counts. The chain is built from TRBV24-1 and TRBJ1-3; no clear D. Germline CDR1 KGHDR, CDR2 SFDVKD. This CDR3 is built from 13 residues. The V gene lost 10 bases and the J gene lost 3 bases, with 12 bases spanning the gap. CDR3 sequence: CATRPGFGNTIYF. CDR3 DNA: TGTGCCACTCGGCCGGGGTTTGGAAACACCATATATTTT.

The chain couples TRBV25-1 to TRBJ2-2; a possible D gene is TRBD1 (6 bases). From germline, CDR1 is MGHDK and CDR2 SYGVNS. Trimming took off 5 bases at V and 5 bases at J, with 18 bases between the two ends. The CDR3 sequence is 16 residues long. This chain's CDR3 is CASSPPDRRTTGELFF. The CDR3 coding sequence is TGTGCCAGCAGTCCGCCGGACAGAAGAACGACCGGGGAGCTGTTTTTT.

The DNA of the CDR3 is TGTGCCACCAGCAGGGAAGGGCGGGGGCGATCTTCGGAGACCCAGTACTTC. Translating it yields CATSREGRGRSSETQYF. This sequence joins TRBV15 and TRBJ2-5, with a tentative D call TRBD2 (7 bases). Trimming removed 3 bases at V and 5 bases at J, with 22 bases between. Germline values: CDR1 LNHNV, CDR2 YYDKDF (reference sequence). This CDR3 contains 17 residues.

CDR3 sequence (DNA): TGTGCCAGCTCACCACCTGTTCAGTATCAAGAGACCCAGTACTTC. It specifies CASSPPVQYQETQYF. This rearrangement joins TRBV18 to TRBJ2-5; D unclear. CDR3 length equals 15 residues. Trimming removed 0 bases at V and 2 bases at J, with 10 bases between. Germline V gives CDR1 KGHSH, CDR2 LQKENI.